The present entry profiles one TCR beta chain with its context. No antigen is known for it. The sampling schedule covered blood at baseline, cycle 4 day 1, and cycle 7 day 1. This sample is drawn from a study of OX40 agonist ivuxolimab in advanced cancers. On the study more broadly: People in dose escalation had one of these cancers: hepatocellular carcinoma, melanoma, renal cell or head and neck cancer. Three patients, one with hepatocellular carcinoma and two with cutaneous melanoma, achieved partial responses. The study's findings and limits: The expanded peripheral T cells' antigen specificity was not determined.

Germline values: CDR1 LGHNA, CDR2 YSLEER. V lost 8 bases to trimming and J lost 3 bases; unmatched junction nucleotides: 10. The CDR3 has 14 amino acids. Sequencing was performed with immunoSEQ multiplex PCR; in TCRdb, only in-frame clones are kept and a portion is missing. The sample holds some 40,000 clones, roughly 80% seen once. Sequences were derived from CD4+ or CD8+ T cells sorted from blood, sampled in a trial of the OX40 agonist ivuxolimab. The genes are TRBV4-3 and TRBJ2-7; 7 positions agree with TRBD1. The source of this sequence is an adult with an advanced solid tumor such as melanoma, head and neck, liver or kidney cancer. CDR3 sequence reads: CASQTDRLNYEQYF. The CDR3 DNA sequence: TGCGCCAGCCAAACGGACAGGTTGAACTACGAGCAGTACTTC.